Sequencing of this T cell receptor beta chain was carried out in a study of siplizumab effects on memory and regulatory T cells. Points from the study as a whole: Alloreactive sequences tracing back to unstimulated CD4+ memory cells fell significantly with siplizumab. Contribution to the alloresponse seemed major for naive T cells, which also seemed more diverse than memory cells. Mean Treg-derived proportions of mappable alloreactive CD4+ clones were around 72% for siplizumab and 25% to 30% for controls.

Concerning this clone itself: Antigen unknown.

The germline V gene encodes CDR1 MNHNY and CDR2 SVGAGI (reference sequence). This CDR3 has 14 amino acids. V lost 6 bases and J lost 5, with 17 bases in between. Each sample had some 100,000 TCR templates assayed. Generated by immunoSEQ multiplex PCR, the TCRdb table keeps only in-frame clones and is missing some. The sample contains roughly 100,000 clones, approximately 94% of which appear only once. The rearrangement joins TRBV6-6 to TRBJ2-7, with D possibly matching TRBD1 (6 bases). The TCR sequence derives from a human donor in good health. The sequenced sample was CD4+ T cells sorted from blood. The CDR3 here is CASSRRGQYHEQYF. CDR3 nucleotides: TGTGCCAGCAGCCGGAGAGGACAGTACCACGAGCAGTACTTC.